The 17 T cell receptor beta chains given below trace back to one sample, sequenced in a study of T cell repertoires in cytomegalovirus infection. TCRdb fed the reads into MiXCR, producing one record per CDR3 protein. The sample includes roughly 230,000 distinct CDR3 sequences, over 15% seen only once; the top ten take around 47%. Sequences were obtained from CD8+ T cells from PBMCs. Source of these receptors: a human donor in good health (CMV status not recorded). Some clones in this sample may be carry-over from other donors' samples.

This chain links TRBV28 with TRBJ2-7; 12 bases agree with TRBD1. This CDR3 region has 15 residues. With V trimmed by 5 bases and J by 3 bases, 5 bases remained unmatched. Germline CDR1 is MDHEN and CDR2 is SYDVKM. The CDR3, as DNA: TGTGCCAGCAGTCAACGGGACAGGGGGCTCTACGAGCAGTACTTC. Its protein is CASSQRDRGLYEQYF.

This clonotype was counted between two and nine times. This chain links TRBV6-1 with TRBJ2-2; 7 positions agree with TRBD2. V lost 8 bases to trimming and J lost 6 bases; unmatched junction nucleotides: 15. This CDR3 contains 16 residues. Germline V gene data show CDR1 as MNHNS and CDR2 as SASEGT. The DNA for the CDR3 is TGTGCCAGCCTACAACAGGCACTCGGGGGGTCCGGGGAGCTGTTTTTT. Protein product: CASLQQALGGSGELFF.

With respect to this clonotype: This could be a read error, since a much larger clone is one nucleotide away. This CDR3 reads CTSSLVTLYEQYF. The DNA of the CDR3 is TGTACCAGCAGCTTAGTGACCCTCTACGAGCAGTACTTC. The rearrangement links TRBV11-2 to TRBJ2-7; D is unclear. Per germline, CDR1 SGHAT and CDR2 FQNNGV. The length of the CDR3 is 13 residues.

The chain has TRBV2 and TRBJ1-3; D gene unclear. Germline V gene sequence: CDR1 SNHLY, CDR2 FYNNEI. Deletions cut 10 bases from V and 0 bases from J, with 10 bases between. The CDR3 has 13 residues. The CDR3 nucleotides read TGTGCCACCGACTCCGGCTCTGGAAACACCATATATTTT. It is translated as CATDSGSGNTIYF. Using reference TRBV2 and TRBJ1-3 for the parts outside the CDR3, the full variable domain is EPEVTQTPSHQVTQMGQEVILRCVPISNHLYFYWYRQILGQKVEFLVSFYNNEISEKSEIFDDQFSVERPDGSNFTLKIRSTKLEDSAMYFCATDSGSGNTIYFGEGSWLTVV.

CDR3 protein: CASKNVPGQYF. Here the CDR3 DNA reads TGTGCCAGCAAGAACGTCCCGGGGCAGTACTTC. The chain recombines TRBV6-5 with TRBJ2-7; no firm D call. This CDR3 has 11 amino acids. The germline V and J ends were trimmed by 7 bases and 9 bases, with 13 bases remaining between them. The V gene's germline CDR1 is MNHEY and CDR2 SVGAGI.

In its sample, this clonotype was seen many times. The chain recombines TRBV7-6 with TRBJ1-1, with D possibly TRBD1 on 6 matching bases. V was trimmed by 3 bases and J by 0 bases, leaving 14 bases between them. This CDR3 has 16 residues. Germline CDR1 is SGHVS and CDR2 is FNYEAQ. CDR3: CASSFPKGGMNTEAFF. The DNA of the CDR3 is TGTGCCAGCAGCTTCCCCAAGGGGGGGATGAACACTGAAGCTTTCTTT.

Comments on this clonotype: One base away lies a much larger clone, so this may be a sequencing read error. The CDR3 reads CATSLNRQPHGYTF. For the CDR3, the DNA is TGTGCCACCAGTTTAAACAGACAACCTCATGGCTACACCTTC. The chain couples TRBV27 to TRBJ1-2; no reliable D call. The CDR3 totals 14 residues. Looked up from germline, CDR1 is MNHEY and CDR2 is SMNVEV (reference sequence).

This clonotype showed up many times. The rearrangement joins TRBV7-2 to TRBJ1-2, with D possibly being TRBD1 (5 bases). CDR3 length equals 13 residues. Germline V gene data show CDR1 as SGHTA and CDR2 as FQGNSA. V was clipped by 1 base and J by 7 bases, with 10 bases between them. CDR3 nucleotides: TGTGCCAGCAGCTTAGGAGGCGGGGGTGGCTACACCTTC. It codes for CASSLGGGGGYTF.

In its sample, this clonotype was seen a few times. CDR3 nucleotide sequence: TGTGCCAGCAGTCGCGGACAGGCGAATAATTCACCCCTCCACTTT. Translation gives CASSRGQANNSPLHF. The genes are TRBV28 and TRBJ1-6; 7 nucleotides line up with TRBD1. After removal of 5 bases from V and 5 bases from J, the junction contained 6 bases not matched to a gene. CDR3 length equals 15 residues. Per germline, CDR1 MDHEN and CDR2 SYDVKM. The variable domain in full, completed from reference TRBV28 and TRBJ1-6, reads DVKVTQSSRYLVKRTGEKVFLECVQDMDHENMFWYRQDPGLGLRLIYFSYDVKMKEKGDIPEGYSVSREKKERFSLILESASTNQTSMYLCASSRGQANNSPLHFGNGTRLTVT.

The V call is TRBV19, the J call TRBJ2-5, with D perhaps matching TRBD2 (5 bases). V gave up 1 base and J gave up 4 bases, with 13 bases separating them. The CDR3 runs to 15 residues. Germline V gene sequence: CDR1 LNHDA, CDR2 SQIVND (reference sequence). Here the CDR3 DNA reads TGTGCCAGTAGTATAGGGGTCTCCCGGGGAGAGACCCAGTACTTC. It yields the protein CASSIGVSRGETQYF.

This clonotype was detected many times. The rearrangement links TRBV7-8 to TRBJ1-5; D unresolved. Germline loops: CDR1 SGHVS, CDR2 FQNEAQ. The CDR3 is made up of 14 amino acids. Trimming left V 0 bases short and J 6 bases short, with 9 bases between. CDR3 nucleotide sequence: TGTGCCAGCAGCTTAGCGGAGGGAGTTCAGCCCCAGCATTTT. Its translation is CASSLAEGVQPQHF. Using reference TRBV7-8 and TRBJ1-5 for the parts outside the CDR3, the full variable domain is GAGVSQSPRYKVAKRGQDVALRCDPISGHVSLFWYQQALGQGPEFLTYFQNEAQLDKSGLPSDRFFAERPEGSVSTLKIQRTQQEDSAVYLCASSLAEGVQPQHFGDGTRLSIL.

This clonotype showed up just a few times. This CDR3 reads CASSLGRGGATANEQFF. The CDR3 DNA reads TGTGCCAGCAGCTTAGGGCGGGGGGGGGCTACGGCCAATGAGCAGTTCTTC. This sequence joins TRBV7-8 and TRBJ2-1; 9 nucleotides match TRBD2. Germline CDR1 and CDR2: SGHVS and FQNEAQ. V gave up 1 base and J gave up 6 bases; unmatched junction bases: 10. The CDR3 is 17 amino acids.

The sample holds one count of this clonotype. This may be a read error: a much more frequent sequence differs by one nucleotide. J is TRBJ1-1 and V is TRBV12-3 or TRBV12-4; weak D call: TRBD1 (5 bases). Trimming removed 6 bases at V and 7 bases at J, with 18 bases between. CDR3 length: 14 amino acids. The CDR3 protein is CASSASRAAGEAFF. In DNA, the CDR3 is TGTGCCAGCAGCGCATCCAGGGCCGCAGGTGAAGCTTTCTTT.

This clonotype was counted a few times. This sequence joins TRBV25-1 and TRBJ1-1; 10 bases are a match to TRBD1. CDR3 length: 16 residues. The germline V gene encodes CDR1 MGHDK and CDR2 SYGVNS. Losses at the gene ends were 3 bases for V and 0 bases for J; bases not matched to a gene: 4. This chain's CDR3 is CASSEGQGFMNTEAFF. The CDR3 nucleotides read TGTGCCAGCAGTGAGGGACAGGGGTTTATGAACACTGAAGCTTTCTTT.

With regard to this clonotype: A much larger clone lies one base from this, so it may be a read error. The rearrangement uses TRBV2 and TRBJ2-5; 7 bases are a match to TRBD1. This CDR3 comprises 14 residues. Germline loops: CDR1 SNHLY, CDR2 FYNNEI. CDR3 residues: CARSETGPQETQYF. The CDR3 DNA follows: TGTGCCAGAAGTGAGACAGGGCCCCAAGAGACCCAGTACTTC.

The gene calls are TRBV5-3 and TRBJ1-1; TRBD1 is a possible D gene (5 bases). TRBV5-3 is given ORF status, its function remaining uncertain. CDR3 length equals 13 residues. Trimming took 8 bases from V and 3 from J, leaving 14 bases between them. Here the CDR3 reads CASLGRGDTEAFF. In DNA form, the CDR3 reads TGTGCCAGCCTGGGGCGCGGGGACACTGAAGCTTTCTTT.

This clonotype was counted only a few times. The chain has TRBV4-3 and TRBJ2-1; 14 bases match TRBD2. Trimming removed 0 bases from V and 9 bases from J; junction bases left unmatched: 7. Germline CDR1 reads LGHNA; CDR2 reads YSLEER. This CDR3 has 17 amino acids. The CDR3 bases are TGCGCCAGCAGCCAAGATAGGACTAGCGGGGGGCTGGGTGAGCAGTTCTTC. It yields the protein CASSQDRTSGGLGEQFF.